The rows below give T cell receptor beta chains drawn from one sample of a study of cytomegalovirus exposure and HLA in healthy donors. The table came from immunoSEQ multiplex PCR; TCRdb's copy has only in-frame clones and leaves some out. The table lists tens of thousands of clones, about two thirds of them singletons. The material sequenced was PBMCs. The receptor source for this set is a human donor in good health. Both conserved end residues are part of each CDR3. Fields, in order: V gene, clone size, J gene, D gene, CDR3 protein, CDR3 DNA. D genes are given only for firm matches. Size values are once, few and many counts, or a class for expanded clones, and some rows have none.

v_call: TRBV5-5
clone_size: -
j_call: TRBJ1-1
d_call: TRBD1
cdr3_aa: CASSPGTGGANTEAFF
cdr3_nt: TGTGCCAGCAGCCCCGGGACAGGGGGCGCGAACACTGAAGCTTTCTTT

v_call: TRBV27
clone_size: -
j_call: TRBJ2-7
d_call: -
cdr3_aa: CASSTLGTSTYEQYF
cdr3_nt: TGTGCCAGCAGTACCCTCGGGACATCGACCTACGAGCAGTACTTC

v_call: TRBV27
clone_size: -
j_call: TRBJ2-7
d_call: TRBD1
cdr3_aa: CASSSGQALYEQYF
cdr3_nt: TGTGCCAGCAGTTCTGGACAGGCCCTCTACGAGCAGTACTTC

v_call: TRBV7-6
clone_size: -
j_call: TRBJ2-3
d_call: TRBD2
cdr3_aa: CASSSTSGHGGDTQYF
cdr3_nt: TGTGCCAGCAGCTCGACTAGCGGGCATGGTGGAGATACGCAGTATTTT

v_call: TRBV5-1
clone_size: -
j_call: TRBJ1-3
d_call: -
cdr3_aa: CASSHPGAAGNTIYF
cdr3_nt: TGCGCCAGCAGTCATCCAGGGGCGGCTGGAAACACCATATATTTT

v_call: TRBV6-5
clone_size: -
j_call: TRBJ2-7
d_call: TRBD2
cdr3_aa: CASSTRLAESYEQYF
cdr3_nt: TGTGCCAGCAGCACCAGACTAGCGGAATCCTACGAGCAGTACTTC

v_call: TRBV9
clone_size: -
j_call: TRBJ1-2
d_call: TRBD1
cdr3_aa: CASSVGGQVANYGYTF
cdr3_nt: TGTGCCAGCAGCGTAGGGGGACAGGTAGCTAACTATGGCTACACCTTC

v_call: TRBV5-6
clone_size: -
j_call: TRBJ1-1
d_call: -
cdr3_aa: CASSVLRGTEAFF
cdr3_nt: TGTGCCAGCAGCGTTCTTAGGGGTACTGAAGCTTTCTTT

v_call: TRBV5-1
clone_size: -
j_call: TRBJ1-3
d_call: TRBD1
cdr3_aa: CASSWGTGRDTIYF
cdr3_nt: TGCGCCAGCAGCTGGGGGACAGGGCGGGACACCATATATTTT

v_call: TRBV2
clone_size: -
j_call: TRBJ2-1
d_call: TRBD2
cdr3_aa: CASSEGRGTYNEQFF
cdr3_nt: TGTGCCAGCAGTGAAGGGCGGGGGACCTACAATGAGCAGTTCTTC

v_call: TRBV5-6
clone_size: -
j_call: TRBJ1-5
d_call: TRBD1
cdr3_aa: CASSRQGYNQPQHF
cdr3_nt: TGTGCCAGCAGCCGACAGGGGTACAATCAGCCCCAGCATTTT

v_call: TRBV6-1
clone_size: -
j_call: TRBJ2-7
d_call: TRBD1
cdr3_aa: CASTSDRGSYEQYF
cdr3_nt: TGTGCCAGCACGAGTGACAGGGGTTCCTACGAGCAGTACTTC

v_call: TRBV7-2
clone_size: -
j_call: TRBJ2-7
d_call: TRBD2
cdr3_aa: CASSLSSSGNYEQYF
cdr3_nt: TGTGCCAGCAGCCTATCATCTAGCGGCAACTACGAGCAGTACTTC

v_call: TRBV7-8
clone_size: -
j_call: TRBJ2-3
d_call: -
cdr3_aa: CASSVGSLTDTQYF
cdr3_nt: TGTGCCAGCAGCGTCGGGAGCCTAACAGATACGCAGTATTTT

v_call: TRBV30
clone_size: once
j_call: TRBJ1-4
d_call: TRBD1
cdr3_aa: CAWSRGQSTTNEKLFF
cdr3_nt: TGTGCCTGGAGTCGGGGACAGAGTACAACTAATGAAAAACTGTTTTTT

v_call: TRBV7-3
clone_size: -
j_call: TRBJ2-5
d_call: -
cdr3_aa: CASSLMAGQETQYF
cdr3_nt: TGTGCCAGCAGCTTAATGGCGGGGCAAGAGACCCAGTACTTC

v_call: TRBV10-3
clone_size: -
j_call: TRBJ2-2
d_call: -
cdr3_aa: CAISERGSDGELFF
cdr3_nt: TGTGCCATCAGTGAACGAGGGTCCGACGGGGAGCTGTTTTTT

v_call: TRBV5-4
clone_size: -
j_call: TRBJ2-7
d_call: -
cdr3_aa: CARRGGSGRAYEQYF
cdr3_nt: TGTGCCAGAAGGGGGGGTAGCGGCAGGGCCTACGAGCAGTACTTC

v_call: TRBV7-2
clone_size: -
j_call: TRBJ2-7
d_call: TRBD2
cdr3_aa: CASSQVAGLEQYF
cdr3_nt: TGTGCCAGCAGCCAGGTAGCGGGGCTCGAGCAGTACTTC

v_call: TRBV4-2
clone_size: -
j_call: TRBJ2-1
d_call: TRBD2
cdr3_aa: CASSPGFGLAGGDYNEQFF
cdr3_nt: TGTGCCAGCAGCCCGGGGTTCGGACTAGCGGGGGGGGATTACAATGAGCAGTTCTTC

v_call: TRBV9
clone_size: -
j_call: TRBJ2-5
d_call: TRBD1
cdr3_aa: CASSVLGGQGPEAQYF
cdr3_nt: TGTGCCAGCAGCGTTCTAGGGGGACAGGGCCCCGAGGCCCAGTACTTC

v_call: TRBV7-2
clone_size: -
j_call: TRBJ1-1
d_call: -
cdr3_aa: CASSLFPLEAFF
cdr3_nt: TGTGCCAGCAGCTTATTCCCCCTTGAAGCTTTCTTT

v_call: TRBV4-2
clone_size: -
j_call: TRBJ1-2
d_call: TRBD1
cdr3_aa: CASSQDRGDYGYTF
cdr3_nt: TGTGCCAGCAGCCAGGACAGGGGGGACTATGGCTACACCTTC

v_call: TRBV7-3
clone_size: -
j_call: TRBJ2-5
d_call: -
cdr3_aa: CASSSGLKETQYF
cdr3_nt: TGTGCCAGCAGCTCAGGACTTAAAGAGACCCAGTACTTC